Each of the 31 T cell receptor beta chains below was sequenced from the same sample in a study of response to subunit inactivated influenza vaccine. TCRdb itself ran the RT-PCR reads through MiXCR, one entry per CDR3 protein. The sample lists 700,000 to 900,000 distinct CDR3 sequences; roughly 20% were seen once. The sample consisted of PBMCs from blood, taken about 5 days after vaccination. These receptors all stem from a man aged 50 to 60 who received an inactivated influenza vaccine.

In this sample, this clonotype turned up a few times. The chain combines TRBV27 with TRBJ2-1, with a tentative D call TRBD2 (6 bases). This CDR3 contains 16 residues. Deletions cut 2 bases from V and 12 bases from J, with 23 bases between. CDR1 and CDR2 (germline): MNHEY, SMNVEV (reference sequence). The CDR3 spells CASSLDVAGGRRRQFF. The DNA of the CDR3 is TGTGCCAGCAGTTTAGACGTAGCTGGAGGGCGTAGACGGCAGTTCTTC.

In DNA, the CDR3 is TGTGCCATCAGTGAGGGGCACAGCACAGATACGCAGTATTTT. Translated, it gives CAISEGHSTDTQYF. The chain has TRBV10-3 and TRBJ2-3; D not certain. Germline lookup yields CDR1 ENHRY and CDR2 SYGVKD. Trimming removed 2 bases from V and 0 bases from J, with 6 bases in between. This CDR3 comprises 14 residues.

This chain uses TRBV10-3 with TRBJ2-2; 8 bases map to TRBD1. The CDR3 runs 19 residues. CDR1 ENHRY and CDR2 SYGVKD come from the germline V gene. J gave up 4 bases and V 0 bases, and 13 bases lay outside the gene matches. The CDR3 sequence: CAISESVLQGTGPTGELFF. The CDR3 DNA reads as TGTGCCATCAGTGAGTCGGTCTTGCAAGGGACAGGCCCCACCGGGGAGCTGTTTTTT.

The CDR3 DNA follows: TGTGCCAGCAGTTTATACCTAGCGGGTCCGACTTCCTACGAGCAGTACTTC. Its protein product is CASSLYLAGPTSYEQYF. The chain recombines TRBV28 with TRBJ2-7; 8 bases agree with TRBD2. V was clipped by 1 base and J by 1 base; unmatched bases: 9. The CDR3 has 17 residues. Germline CDR1 and CDR2: MDHEN and SYDVKM.

The rearrangement joins TRBV5-1 to TRBJ2-5; tentatively, D is TRBD2 (6 bases). Germline-derived CDR1 and CDR2 are SGHRS and YFSETQ. There are 15 residues in the CDR3. The germline V and J ends were trimmed by 0 bases and 5 bases, with 14 bases remaining between them. The DNA of the CDR3 is TGCGCCAGCAGCTTGGGGAGGGGTGTGCTTGAGACCCAGTACTTC. It encodes CASSLGRGVLETQYF.

The table lists this clonotype with a few counts. The chain links TRBV7-6 to TRBJ2-5; a possible D gene is TRBD1 (6 bases). V lost 4 bases and J lost 5, with 14 bases in between. Germline V gene sequence: CDR1 SGHVS, CDR2 FNYEAQ. The CDR3 is 14 residues long. The CDR3 nucleotides are TGTGCCAGCAGCTCGCAGGGGCCGGGGGAGACCCAGTACTTC. This sequence encodes CASSSQGPGETQYF.

The V and J genes are TRBV5-1 and TRBJ2-1; 9 nucleotides align to TRBD1. V was pared by 4 bases and J by 7 bases, with 6 bases of the junction left unmatched. The CDR3 is made up of 14 amino acids. The germline V gene encodes CDR1 SGHRS and CDR2 YFSETQ. The CDR3 nucleotides read TGCGCCAGCAGCAGCGGACAGGGGTGGAATGAGCAGTTCTTC. It codes for CASSSGQGWNEQFF.

This clonotype was seen a handful of times. V is TRBV4-2 and J is TRBJ2-7, with TRBD1 matching over 8 bases. The V gene end was trimmed by 4 bases and the J gene end by 0 bases; junction bases not matched to a gene: 5. The CDR3 has 15 amino acids. Germline V gene data show CDR1 as LGHNA and CDR2 as YNFKEQ. The CDR3 region has the DNA TGTGCCAGCAGCCCGACAGGGGTTAGCTCCTACGAGCAGTACTTC. The encoded protein is CASSPTGVSSYEQYF.

This sequence joins TRBV10-3 and TRBJ1-5; TRBD1 is a possible D gene (5 bases). CDR3 length: 13 residues. The germline gives CDR1 ENHRY, CDR2 SYGVKD. Trimming left V 4 bases short and J 9 bases short, with 13 bases between. CDR3 region: CAISVRGGGPQHF. CDR3 nucleotides: TGTGCCATCAGTGTCCGTGGTGGGGGGCCCCAGCATTTT.

Many counts were recorded for this clonotype. The chain uses TRBV7-8 and TRBJ1-1, with D perhaps TRBD1 (5 bases). The CDR3 is made up of 15 amino acids. CDR1 and CDR2 from the germline V gene are SGHVS and FQNEAQ. V lost 1 base and J 1 base, leaving 10 bases between the germline ends. CDR3 coding DNA: TGTGCCAGCAGCTTAGTAACAGGAGGGAACACTGAAGCTTTCTTT. This codes for CASSLVTGGNTEAFF.

The V gene is TRBV20-1, the J gene TRBJ2-5; weak D call: TRBD2 (6 bases). The CDR3 covers 15 residues. Trimming stripped 0 bases from V and 0 bases from J, with 11 bases between. Germline assignment: CDR1 DFQATT and CDR2 SNEGSKA (reference sequence). The chain's CDR3 is CSARDGSGYQETQYF. The CDR3 nucleotides read TGCAGTGCTAGAGATGGAAGCGGGTACCAAGAGACCCAGTACTTC.

This sequence joins TRBV7-8 and TRBJ2-1; TRBD2 matches 7 bases. V gave up 7 bases and J gave up 0 bases; unmatched junction bases: 6. The germline gives CDR1 SGHVS, CDR2 FQNEAQ. The CDR3 totals 15 residues. The CDR3 nucleotides read TGTGCCAGCAAATTTGGGAGGGCCTCCTACAATGAGCAGTTCTTC. This gives the protein CASKFGRASYNEQFF.

V usage is TRBV4-1 and J usage is TRBJ1-1; TRBD1 might be the D (6 bases). The CDR3 runs 16 residues. Germline V gene lookup returns CDR1 MGHRA and CDR2 YSYEKL. V lost 4 bases, J lost 5 bases, and 20 bases lay in between. This chain's CDR3 is CASSPTRGGAGTEAFF. The CDR3 DNA reads TGCGCCAGCAGCCCTACGAGGGGGGGCGCGGGAACTGAAGCTTTCTTT.

The chain couples TRBV25-1 to TRBJ2-3; D is possibly TRBD2 (6 bases). This CDR3 comprises 17 residues. Germline V gene lookup returns CDR1 MGHDK and CDR2 SYGVNS. Trimming left V 2 bases short and J 3 bases short, with 18 bases between. The CDR3 reads CASSESGLWRGTDTQYF. As DNA, the CDR3 is TGTGCCAGCAGTGAAAGCGGTCTGTGGAGGGGAACAGATACGCAGTATTTT. The entire variable domain, with the rest obtained from reference TRBV25-1 and TRBJ2-3, is as follows: EADIYQTPRYLVIGTGKKITLECSQTMGHDKMYWYQQDPGMELHLIHYSYGVNSTEKGDLSSESTVSRIRTEHFPLTLESARPSHTSQYLCASSESGLWRGTDTQYFGPGTRLTVL.

This clonotype was picked up many times. This chain uses TRBV4-3 with TRBJ2-1; D is unclear. The germline CDR1 and CDR2 sequences are LGHNA and YSLEER. V was cut by 0 bases and J by 5 bases, with 8 bases left in between. The CDR3 consists of 14 residues. The CDR3 DNA reads TGCGCCAGCAGCCAAGATTACAGCAACAATGAGCAGTTCTTC. This encodes CASSQDYSNNEQFF.

This chain connects TRBV12-3 or TRBV12-4 to TRBJ2-5, with a possible D match to TRBD2 (6 bases). There are 14 residues in the CDR3. Trimming stripped 7 bases from V and 1 base from J, with 13 bases between. The DNA for the CDR3 is TGTGCCAGCACCGTTTCGGAGGGCCAAGAGACCCAGTACTTC. Translation gives CASTVSEGQETQYF.

The chain joins TRBV20-1 to TRBJ2-1, with TRBD2 as a possible D gene (7 bases). The CDR3 is made up of 14 amino acids. Per the germline V gene, CDR1 is DFQATT and CDR2 is SNEGSKA (reference sequence). The V end was cut by 4 bases, the J end by 3 bases, with 13 bases between. CDR3 region: CSAMRGGHYNEQFF. The CDR3 DNA reads TGCAGTGCTATGAGGGGGGGGCACTACAATGAGCAGTTCTTC.

This clonotype was counted a few times. The V and J genes are TRBV6-2 or TRBV6-3 and TRBJ2-7; D ambiguous. The V gene lost 11 bases and the J gene lost 1 base, with 12 bases spanning the gap. The length of the CDR3 is 12 residues. Germline CDR1 reads MNHEY; CDR2 reads SVGEGT. CDR3 sequence: CAVKDGSYEQYF. DNA of the CDR3: TGTGCCGTAAAGGACGGTTCCTACGAGCAGTACTTC.

This clonotype turned up a few times. In DNA form, the CDR3 reads TGTGCCAGCAGTGAATGGCGCCCAGGGGCAGGGACCCAGTACTTC. Translation gives CASSEWRPGAGTQYF. The chain joins TRBV25-1 to TRBJ2-5; tentatively, D is TRBD1 (6 bases). Germline CDR1 is MGHDK and CDR2 is SYGVNS. Trimming stripped 1 base from V and 7 bases from J, with 16 bases between. There are 15 residues in the CDR3.

The CDR3 DNA reads as TGTGCCAGCAGCTCCAGATCAGTAGCGGGGGGTATAACCTACAATGAGCAGTTCTTC. This encodes CASSSRSVAGGITYNEQFF. The chain carries TRBV11-2 and TRBJ2-1; 10 nucleotides match TRBD2. V shed 4 bases and J 2 bases; nucleotides not matched to a gene: 14. The CDR3 contains 19 residues. Looked up from germline, CDR1 is SGHAT and CDR2 is FQNNGV.

The chain links TRBV5-1 to TRBJ2-7, with unresolved D. This CDR3 is built from 12 residues. The V end lost 1 base, the J end lost 6 bases, and 8 bases lay between the germline ends. CDR1 and CDR2 from the germline V gene are SGHRS and YFSETQ. CDR3 nucleotides: TGCGCCAGCAGCTTGAGTGTAGGCGAGCAGTACTTC. Residues: CASSLSVGEQYF.

This clonotype has just a few counts. The gene calls are TRBV20-1 and TRBJ2-1; D possibly uses TRBD1 or TRBD2 (5 bases each). This CDR3 has 18 amino acids. Looked up from germline, CDR1 is DFQATT and CDR2 is SNEGSKA (reference sequence). Between the trimmed V and J ends, which lost 0 bases and 0 bases, there was a span of 18 bases. CDR3 nucleotides: TGCAGTGCTAGAGACCCCATACCGGGACCTAGCTCCTACAATGAGCAGTTCTTC. Translation gives CSARDPIPGPSSYNEQFF.

The table lists this clonotype with a few counts. V is TRBV5-1 and J is TRBJ1-6, with a weak D call TRBD1 (5 bases). CDR1 SGHRS and CDR2 YFSETQ come from the germline V gene. V gave up 0 bases and J gave up 5 bases, with 9 bases separating them. The CDR3 has 15 residues. CDR3 sequence (DNA): TGCGCCAGCAGCTTGGTCACGGACAATAATTCACCCCTCCACTTT. Protein product: CASSLVTDNNSPLHF.

This clonotype was counted ten times or more. V usage is TRBV7-2 and J usage is TRBJ2-1; 7 bases align to TRBD1. Germline lookup yields CDR1 SGHTA and CDR2 FQGNSA. The junction had 9 bases not matched to a gene; V was cut back by 5 bases and J by 5 bases. This CDR3 comprises 15 residues. This CDR3 is CASSEPGGVDNEQFF. The CDR3 bases are TGTGCCAGCAGCGAACCAGGGGGTGTAGACAATGAGCAGTTCTTC.

The V and J genes are TRBV5-1 and TRBJ2-7; TRBD2 is a possible D gene (6 bases). V lost 3 bases, J lost 4 bases, and 11 bases lay in between. CDR1 and CDR2 from the germline V gene are SGHRS and YFSETQ. CDR3 length equals 13 residues. CDR3 nucleotide sequence: TGCGCCAGCAGCTCGCGGGGAAATTACGAGCAGTACTTC. Protein sequence: CASSSRGNYEQYF. Filled out from reference TRBV5-1 and TRBJ2-7, the complete variable domain reads KAGVTQTPRYLIKTRGQQVTLSCSPISGHRSVSWYQQTPGQGLQFLFEYFSETQRNKGNFPGRFSGRQFSNSRSEMNVSTLELGDSALYLCASSSRGNYEQYFGPGTRLTVT.

Only a few counts were recorded for this clonotype. The V and J genes are TRBV4-3 and TRBJ1-5; D ambiguous. V shed 0 bases and J shed 4 bases, with 10 bases lying between them. This CDR3 has 15 amino acids. The germline CDR1 and CDR2 sequences are LGHNA and YSLEER. The CDR3 DNA follows: TGCGCCAGCAGCCAAGATCTGAGTGGAAATCAGCCCCAGCATTTT. Its translation is CASSQDLSGNQPQHF.

With regard to this clonotype: A clone one base away is much larger, so this may be a read error. J is TRBJ2-2 and V is TRBV24-1; 9 bases align to TRBD1. CDR3 length: 15 amino acids. Germline trimming cut 7 bases from V and 1 base from J; bases unmatched to any gene: 3. Germline V lookup: CDR1 KGHDR, CDR2 SFDVKD. CDR3 loop: CATSKGQGNTGELFF. CDR3 in DNA: TGTGCCACCAGCAAGGGACAGGGGAACACCGGGGAGCTGTTTTTT.

CDR3 region: CASSPRGTSGSIGYGELFF. Here the CDR3 DNA reads TGTGCCAGCAGCCCCAGGGGGACTAGCGGGAGTATAGGCTACGGGGAGCTGTTTTTT. The chain links TRBV11-2 to TRBJ2-2; 14 bases fit TRBD2. With V trimmed by 5 bases and J by 7 bases, 15 bases remained unmatched. The CDR3 covers 19 residues. Germline V CDR1 and CDR2: SGHAT, FQNNGV.

V usage is TRBV28 and J usage is TRBJ2-4; D might be TRBD2 (6 bases). The CDR3 runs to 12 residues. V gave up 3 bases and J gave up 9 bases, with 9 bases separating them. Germline V CDR1 and CDR2: MDHEN, SYDVKM. CDR3 sequence (DNA): TGTGCCAGCAGTTTGGAGGGAAGCATTCAGTACTTC. Translated: CASSLEGSIQYF.

This clonotype was found a few times. This chain joins TRBV6-5 and TRBJ1-1; no firm D call. V lost 0 bases, J lost 0 bases, and 5 bases lay in between. Germline CDR1 and CDR2: MNHEY and SVGAGI. This CDR3 has 14 amino acids. CDR3 nucleotides: TGTGCCAGCAGTTACTCGTTCATGAACACTGAAGCTTTCTTT. Amino acids: CASSYSFMNTEAFF.

There are many counts of this clonotype. This chain uses TRBV12-3 or TRBV12-4 with TRBJ2-7; a weak D match, TRBD1 (7 bases). Trimming removed 5 bases at V and 5 bases at J, with 19 bases between. The CDR3 consists of 15 residues. CDR3 protein: CASSPGGLGGHEQYF. CDR3 bases: TGTGCCAGCAGTCCAGGGGGGTTGGGGGGCCACGAGCAGTACTTC.